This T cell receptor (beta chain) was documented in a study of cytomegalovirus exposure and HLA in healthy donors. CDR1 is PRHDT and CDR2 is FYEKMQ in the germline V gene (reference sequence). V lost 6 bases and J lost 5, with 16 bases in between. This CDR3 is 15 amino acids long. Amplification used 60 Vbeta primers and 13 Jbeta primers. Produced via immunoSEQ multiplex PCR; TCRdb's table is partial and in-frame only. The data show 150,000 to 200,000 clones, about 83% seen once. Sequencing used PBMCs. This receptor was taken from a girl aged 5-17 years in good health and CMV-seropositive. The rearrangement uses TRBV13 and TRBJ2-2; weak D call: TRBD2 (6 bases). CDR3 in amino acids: CASSRVGGVTGELFF. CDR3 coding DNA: TGTGCCAGCAGTCGTGTGGGAGGAGTGACCGGGGAGCTGTTTTTT.